The source of this T cell receptor (beta chain) is a study of early stage breast cancer tumors. About the study: The ER+/PR+/HER2- tumors included about 8 ductal and a handful of lobular carcinomas.

Sequencing was performed with immunoSEQ multiplex PCR; in TCRdb, only in-frame clones are kept and a portion is missing. The sample lists roughly 53,000 clones, around 90% occurring once. J lost 8 bases, V lost 4 bases, and 8 bases had no gene match. The germline V gene has CDR1 MDHEN and CDR2 SYDVKM. This CDR3 is built from 15 residues. Material: blood. This chain connects TRBV28 to TRBJ1-2, with 12 positions matching TRBD1. This sequence was found in a person aged 65 to 79 with breast cancer. The CDR3 loop reads CASSSTGTGGRGYTF. CDR3 nucleotide sequence: TGTGCCAGCAGTTCCACCGGGACAGGGGGCCGGGGCTACACCTTC.